The 25 T cell receptor beta chains in this list originate from one sample, sequenced in a study of T and B cells in COVID-19 patients. Each TRB amplification used roughly 220-550 ng of genomic DNA from blood. TRB rearrangements were amplified by multiplex PCR with BIOMED2 TRB-A/B primers. TCRdb re-called the multiplex PCR reads through MiXCR, storing one row per CDR3 protein. The sample shows 13,000 to 15,000 distinct CDR3 sequences, 29% of them seen only once. The sequenced sample was blood. All receptors derive from a human donor who had recovered from COVID-19.

A remark on this clonotype: A single base separates this from a much larger clone, so it may be a read error. The V gene is TRBV19, the J gene TRBJ1-2, with 9 bases aligning to TRBD1. V dropped 4 bases and J dropped 10; count of bases not matched to a gene: 10. This CDR3 is built from 14 residues. Germline loops: CDR1 LNHDA, CDR2 SQIVND (reference sequence). The DNA for the CDR3 is TGTGCCAGTAGTACGATACAGGGGGCGAATGACTACACCTTC. It is translated as CASSTIQGANDYTF.

The V and J genes are TRBV18 and TRBJ1-1, with D perhaps matching TRBD1 (5 bases). The CDR3 is 16 residues long. Germline CDR1 reads KGHSH; CDR2 reads LQKENI. V lost 4 bases and J lost 4, with 19 bases in between. CDR3 amino acids: CASSLSKGAEGTEAFF. The CDR3 nucleotides read TGTGCCAGCTCACTGTCGAAAGGGGCCGAGGGCACTGAAGCTTTCTTT.

By share, this clonotype counts as medium-sized (0.01 to 0.1%). This chain joins TRBV29-1 and TRBJ1-5; no firm D call. This CDR3 is 13 amino acids long. V was pared by 4 bases and J by 5 bases, with 12 bases between. CDR1 is SQVTM, CDR2 ANQGSEA, per germline. This CDR3 is CSVASGMDQPQHF. The CDR3 DNA sequence: TGCAGCGTTGCCTCGGGGATGGATCAGCCCCAGCATTTT.

As for this clonotype: A much larger clonotype is one base distant, so this may be a read error. The V call is TRBV27, the J call TRBJ2-7, with TRBD1 as a possible D gene (6 bases). The length of the CDR3 is 13 residues. In germline, CDR1 is MNHEY, CDR2 SMNVEV (reference sequence). As DNA, the CDR3 is TGTGCCAGCAGTTATGAGGGGTCAGGGGAGCGGTACTTC. Protein sequence: CASSYEGSGERYF.

The sample holds one count of this clonotype. The V and J genes are TRBV27 and TRBJ2-7, with D uncertain. This CDR3 spans 15 amino acids. Per the germline V gene, CDR1 is MNHEY and CDR2 is SMNVEV (reference sequence). Between the trimmed V and J ends, which lost 4 bases and 3 bases, there was a span of 16 bases. The CDR3 loop reads CASSSPDRVNYEQYV. CDR3 DNA: TGTGCCAGCAGTTCGCCAGATCGAGTTAACTACGAGCAGTACGTC.

This chain links TRBV6-2 or TRBV6-3 with TRBJ2-2; 12 positions agree with TRBD2. This CDR3 is 20 amino acids long. Trimming cost V 6 bases and J 5 bases; bases outside gene matches: 19. Germline CDR1 and CDR2: MNHEY and SVGEGT. CDR3 sequence reads: CASRDPRLAGEPILTGELFF. The CDR3 DNA is TGTGCCAGCAGAGACCCTCGACTAGCGGGGGAACCTATCCTAACCGGGGAGCTGTTTTTT.

This clonotype was detected only a few times. This sequence joins TRBV7-2 and TRBJ2-3; D gene ambiguous. The germline V gene has CDR1 SGHTA and CDR2 FQGNSA. Deletions cut 2 bases from V and 4 bases from J, with 4 bases between. CDR3 length: 12 amino acids. CDR3: CASSLSPDTQYF. The CDR3 DNA reads as TGTGCCAGCAGCTTATCCCCAGATACGCAGTATTTT.

This clonotype was seen just once. A read error may be the cause here, since a much bigger clone is one base away. The CDR3 DNA reads TGTGCCAGCAGCTGGGGACAGTGGTCGGGCAATGAGCAGTTCTTC. It is translated as CASSWGQWSGNEQFF. The chain carries TRBV5-8 and TRBJ2-1; 7 bases line up with TRBD1. Germline assignment: CDR1 SGHTS and CDR2 YDEGEE. This CDR3 is built from 15 residues. The J segment lost 6 bases and the V segment lost 3 bases, leaving 9 bases of the junction unmatched.

This clonotype was found many times. The DNA for the CDR3 is TGTGCCAGTAGTCCCCAGCATTTT. Its protein is CASSPQHF. The chain uses TRBV19 and TRBJ1-5, with D hard to call. Germline lookup yields CDR1 LNHDA and CDR2 SQIVND (reference sequence). V shed 5 bases and J shed 10 bases, with 0 bases lying between them. The CDR3 totals 8 residues.

The chain employs TRBV7-2 and TRBJ2-7, with D possibly being TRBD1 or TRBD2 (6 bases each). Trimming took off 5 bases at V and 2 bases at J, with 19 bases between the two ends. Germline CDR1 SGHTA, CDR2 FQGNSA. This CDR3 has 16 residues. The CDR3 loop reads CASSLRTTGGPYEQYF. For the CDR3, the DNA is TGTGCCAGCAGCCTCCGGACTACCGGGGGCCCCTACGAGCAGTACTTC.

With respect to this clonotype: This likely comes from a read error, as the CDR3 has no conserved phenylalanine or tryptophan at its end. The chain carries TRBV10-1 and TRBJ2-1; the D gene is possibly TRBD2 (6 bases). Germline CDR1 WNHNN, CDR2 SYGVQD (reference sequence). The ends were cut back, 3 bases at V and 8 bases at J, with 14 bases in the middle. CDR3 length equals 14 residues. CDR3 coding DNA: TGCGCCAGCAGTGACGAGGGAGGCTCGGATGAGCAGTTCTTA. This codes for CASSDEGGSDEQFL.

V usage is TRBV6-2 or TRBV6-3 and J usage is TRBJ2-5; D ambiguous. CDR3 size: 15 residues. Germline V gene data show CDR1 as MNHEY and CDR2 as SVGEGT. The germline V and J ends were trimmed by 6 bases and 4 bases, with 18 bases remaining between them. CDR3 region: CASSDYSSLRETQYF. CDR3 coding DNA: TGTGCCAGCAGCGATTACTCCAGTCTGCGAGAGACCCAGTACTTC.

In its sample, this clonotype is medium-sized. This chain connects TRBV19 to TRBJ2-7; D possibly matches TRBD1 or TRBD2 (5 bases each). Trimming left V 2 bases short and J 5 bases short, with 19 bases between. Germline V gives CDR1 LNHDA, CDR2 SQIVND (reference sequence). The CDR3 consists of 16 residues. Written as DNA, the CDR3 is TGTGCCAGTAGTATAAGGGGCCCACGGGGTGTGAACGAGCAGTACTTC. Translating gives CASSIRGPRGVNEQYF.

This clonotype was recorded many times. The rearrangement joins TRBV27 to TRBJ2-7; the match to TRBD1 covers 7 bases. This CDR3 contains 15 residues. Per the germline V gene, CDR1 is MNHEY and CDR2 is SMNVEV (reference sequence). V lost 3 bases and J lost 3; bases outside the gene matches: 8. The chain's CDR3 is CASSLDLTGIYEQYF. CDR3 DNA: TGTGCCAGCAGTTTGGATCTGACAGGGATCTACGAGCAGTACTTC.

The chain carries TRBV7-2 and TRBJ2-1; 7 nucleotides agree with TRBD2. CDR1 is SGHTA and CDR2 is FQGNSA in the germline V gene. CDR3 length: 17 amino acids. The J segment lost 0 bases and the V segment lost 5 bases, leaving 10 bases of the junction unmatched. The CDR3 nucleotides are TGTGCCAGCAGCCACGTGGGAGGGTCGAGCTCCTACAATGAGCAGTTCTTC. This translates into CASSHVGGSSSYNEQFF.

This chain joins TRBV6-4 and TRBJ2-7; D gene uncertain. The CDR3 is 11 residues long. Germline CDR1 is MRHNA and CDR2 is SNTAGT. Trimming took 2 bases from V and 4 from J, leaving 3 bases between them. CDR3 sequence reads: CASSDGYEQYF. The CDR3 bases are TGTGCCAGCAGTGACGGGTACGAGCAGTACTTC.

V usage is TRBV14 and J usage is TRBJ1-2; D unclear. CDR3 length: 14 residues. Germline CDR1 reads SGHDN; CDR2 reads FVKESK. Trimming left V 0 bases short and J 4 bases short, with 9 bases between. In DNA form, the CDR3 reads TGTGCCAGCAGCCAAGACGGGCGGGGCTATGGCTACACCTTC. It translates to CASSQDGRGYGYTF.

The chain combines TRBV6-5 with TRBJ1-1, with D possibly matching TRBD1 (5 bases). The CDR3 runs 16 residues. Per germline, CDR1 MNHEY and CDR2 SVGAGI. V was trimmed by 2 bases and J by 0 bases, leaving 13 bases between them. The CDR3 is CASSYGTATLNTEAFF. CDR3 bases: TGTGCCAGCAGTTACGGGACGGCTACTTTGAACACTGAAGCTTTCTTT.

This clonotype came up many times. The chain is built from TRBV18 and TRBJ2-7; TRBD1 matches at 7 bases. Germline values: CDR1 KGHSH, CDR2 LQKENI. The trim removed 3 bases at V and 3 bases at J, leaving 8 bases unmatched. CDR3 length: 15 residues. CDR3 nucleotide sequence: TGTGCCAGCTCACCCAAATTAGGACAGGACTACGAGCAGTACTTC. It yields the protein CASSPKLGQDYEQYF. The full variable domain, with the rest looked up from reference TRBV18 and TRBJ2-7, is NAGVMQNPRHLVRRRGQEARLRCSPMKGHSHVYWYRQLPEEGLKFMVYLQKENIIDESGMPKERFSAEFPKEGPSILRIQQVVRGDSAAYFCASSPKLGQDYEQYFGPGTRLTVT.

The V gene is TRBV4-3, the J gene TRBJ2-7, with 8 bases identical to TRBD2. The CDR3 covers 14 residues. Germline values: CDR1 LGHNA, CDR2 YSLEER. V lost 5 bases, J lost 6 bases, and 9 bases stayed unmatched. CDR3 nucleotides: TGCGCCAGCAGCTTGGGCCAGCGGGAGTCCGAGCAGTACTTC. Its translation is CASSLGQRESEQYF.

The rearrangement joins TRBV27 to TRBJ2-7; D is unclear. V lost 6 bases, J lost 0 bases, and 21 bases lay in between. The CDR3 is 17 amino acids. CDR1 and CDR2 from the germline V gene are MNHEY and SMNVEV (reference sequence). CDR3 sequence reads: CASSNSAGRSSSYEQYF. For the CDR3, the DNA is TGTGCCAGCAGCAACTCCGCTGGGCGGTCAAGCTCCTACGAGCAGTACTTC.

The V gene is TRBV5-1, the J gene TRBJ1-6, with D maybe TRBD1 (6 bases). The CDR3 has 14 residues. V gave up 4 bases and J gave up 7 bases, with 12 bases separating them. The germline V gene has CDR1 SGHRS and CDR2 YFSETQ. In DNA, the CDR3 is TGCGCCAGCAGCCCGGGACACCTAAATTCACCCCTCCACTTT. This codes for CASSPGHLNSPLHF.

In its sample, this clonotype ranks as medium-sized. The chain links TRBV19 to TRBJ2-7; no definite D call. CDR1 and CDR2 from the germline V gene are LNHDA and SQIVND (reference sequence). Trimming removed 3 bases at V and 3 bases at J, with 12 bases between. This CDR3 is 14 amino acids long. This CDR3 reads CASSMYSQSYEQYF. CDR3 DNA: TGTGCCAGTAGTATGTATTCCCAAAGCTACGAGCAGTACTTC.

The chain uses TRBV30 and TRBJ1-5; D ambiguous. V was clipped by 2 bases and J by 0 bases, with 11 bases between them. The CDR3 totals 15 residues. Per the germline V gene, CDR1 is GTSNPN and CDR2 is SVGIG (reference sequence). CDR3 bases: TGTGCCTGGAGTTCCCGGGGTGATAGCAATCAGCCCCAGCATTTT. Residues: CAWSSRGDSNQPQHF.

In this sample, this clonotype turned up many times. The V call is TRBV6-5, the J call TRBJ2-3; no firm D call. The CDR3 sequence is 15 residues long. V was pared by 7 bases and J by 0 bases, with 14 bases between. Germline lookup yields CDR1 MNHEY and CDR2 SVGAGI. CDR3 residues: CASTSLGESTDTQYF. The CDR3 DNA reads as TGTGCCAGCACCTCCCTCGGAGAAAGCACAGATACGCAGTATTTT.